These 27 T cell receptor beta chains originate from one sample sequenced in a study of Graves' ophthalmopathy and Graves' hyperthyroidism. The study amplified TCR beta CDR3 regions using RNA transcripts. HTBI-primed RT-PCR formed the first round, and a multiplex PCR formed the second. MiXCR, run by TCRdb on the multiplex PCR reads, gives a single entry per CDR3 protein. The sample includes about 220,000 distinct CDR3 sequences, 20% to 25% of them seen just once. Sequences were obtained from peripheral blood. These receptors originate from a woman in her forties or fifties with Graves' ophthalmopathy.

This clonotype was recorded at least ten times. The chain joins TRBV12-3 or TRBV12-4 to TRBJ1-2, with TRBD1 identical over 9 bases. V dropped 6 bases and J dropped 4; count of bases not matched to a gene: 6. The CDR3 sequence is 14 residues long. The CDR3 reads CASSRDRASYGYTF. The CDR3 nucleotides read TGTGCCAGCAGCCGGGACAGGGCAAGCTATGGCTACACCTTC.

Many counts were recorded for this clonotype. The genes are TRBV28 and TRBJ2-2; D call uncertain. The CDR3 is made up of 16 amino acids. Deletions cut 3 bases from V and 0 bases from J, with 11 bases between. Germline assignment: CDR1 MDHEN and CDR2 SYDVKM. The CDR3 DNA is TGTGCCAGCAGTTTCCTTGGTCTAGCGAACACCGGGGAGCTGTTTTTT. Its translation: CASSFLGLANTGELFF.

This clonotype was recorded only once. V usage is TRBV6-1 and J usage is TRBJ2-5, with 8 bases matching TRBD1. V was clipped by 6 bases and J by 4 bases; unmatched bases: 7. This CDR3 comprises 14 residues. Germline assignment: CDR1 MNHNS and CDR2 SASEGT. The CDR3 DNA reads as TGTGCCAGCAGCGTTACAGGGGGTCGAGAGACCCAGTACTTC. It codes for CASSVTGGRETQYF.

This clonotype occurred a few times. The rearrangement uses TRBV12-3 or TRBV12-4 and TRBJ2-5, with 12 nucleotides matching TRBD2. This CDR3 has 15 residues. V gave up 6 bases and J gave up 3 bases; unmatched junction bases: 5. The CDR3 sequence is CASRPRLAGEETQYF. The CDR3 nucleotides read TGTGCCAGCAGACCCAGACTAGCGGGAGAAGAGACCCAGTACTTC.

The chain has TRBV5-1 and TRBJ2-2; 12 bases fit TRBD2. The length of the CDR3 is 15 residues. V was pared by 5 bases and J by 6 bases, with 5 bases of the junction left unmatched. Germline V gene sequence: CDR1 SGHRS, CDR2 YFSETQ. For the CDR3, the DNA is TGCGCCAGCAGACGGACTAGCGGGATAGCCGGGGAGCTGTTTTTT. Translation gives CASRRTSGIAGELFF.

This clonotype occurred many times. The genes are TRBV5-6 and TRBJ2-2; D perhaps matches TRBD1 (6 bases). The V gene's germline CDR1 is SGHDT and CDR2 YYEEEE. The length of the CDR3 is 18 residues. Between the trimmed V and J ends, which lost 3 bases and 5 bases, there was a span of 23 bases. The CDR3 spells CASSYRPGVTGKTGELFF. The CDR3 DNA follows: TGTGCCAGCAGCTACCGTCCAGGGGTTACGGGAAAAACCGGGGAGCTGTTTTTT.

This clonotype was recorded at least ten times. V gene TRBV6-1 combines with J gene TRBJ2-1; 7 bases are a match to TRBD2. Germline-derived CDR1 and CDR2 are MNHNS and SASEGT. The CDR3 covers 15 residues. Unmatched junction bases numbered 10, after V lost 2 bases and J lost 9 bases. This CDR3 is CASSETGGTGVEQFF. CDR3 bases: TGTGCCAGCAGTGAAACCGGGGGGACGGGAGTTGAGCAGTTCTTC.

In this sample, this clonotype turned up many times. The rearrangement joins TRBV5-1 to TRBJ2-2; a weak D match, TRBD1 (5 bases). Germline V gene lookup returns CDR1 SGHRS and CDR2 YFSETQ. The CDR3 has 16 residues. Trimming took 0 bases from V and 7 from J, leaving 16 bases between them. The CDR3 region is CASSLVRPGAGGELFF. CDR3 sequence (DNA): TGCGCCAGCAGCTTGGTCCGACCTGGGGCTGGCGGGGAGCTGTTTTTT. The entire variable domain, with the rest obtained from reference TRBV5-1 and TRBJ2-2, is as follows: KAGVTQTPRYLIKTRGQQVTLSCSPISGHRSVSWYQQTPGQGLQFLFEYFSETQRNKGNFPGRFSGRQFSNSRSEMNVSTLELGDSALYLCASSLVRPGAGGELFFGEGSRLTVL.

This clonotype showed up many times. The genes are TRBV6-1 and TRBJ1-1, with D tentatively TRBD1 (5 bases). Germline CDR1 MNHNS, CDR2 SASEGT. There are 15 residues in the CDR3. The V end lost 6 bases, the J end lost 6 bases, and 20 bases lay between the germline ends. CDR3 sequence: CASSRKGQGLSEAFF. The CDR3 DNA reads as TGTGCCAGCAGCCGGAAAGGACAAGGGCTGTCTGAAGCTTTCTTT.

This clonotype was counted at least ten times. This chain joins TRBV7-9 and TRBJ2-7, with D unclear. Trimming took off 1 base at V and 3 bases at J, with 4 bases between the two ends. CDR3 size: 12 residues. Germline V gives CDR1 SEHNR, CDR2 FQNEAQ (reference sequence). The CDR3 sequence is CASSLDIYEQYF. For the CDR3, the DNA is TGTGCCAGCAGCTTAGACATCTACGAGCAGTACTTC. The full variable domain, in which reference TRBV7-9 and TRBJ2-7 provide the parts outside the CDR3, is DTGVSQNPRHKITKRGQNVTFRCDPISEHNRLYWYRQTLGQGPEFLTYFQNEAQLEKSRLLSDRFSAERPKGSFSTLEIQRTEQGDSAMYLCASSLDIYEQYFGPGTRLTVT.

This clonotype was recorded only once. J is TRBJ2-2 and V is TRBV20-1, with TRBD2 matching over 9 bases. The germline CDR1 and CDR2 sequences are DFQATT and SNEGSKA (reference sequence). Losses at the gene ends were 1 base for V and 6 bases for J; bases not matched to a gene: 6. The CDR3 has 15 amino acids. This CDR3 is CSARGLAGLSGELFF. CDR3 nucleotides: TGCAGTGCTAGAGGGCTAGCGGGATTATCCGGGGAGCTGTTTTTT.

A single count supports this clonotype. A much larger clonotype is one base distant, so this may be a read error. The chain is built from TRBV27 and TRBJ1-1; D is undetermined. V was trimmed by 3 bases and J by 6 bases, leaving 11 bases between them. The CDR3 covers 13 residues. CDR1 is MNHEY and CDR2 is SMNVEV in the germline V gene (reference sequence). The CDR3 DNA is TGTGCCAGCAGTTTCGTCAGGTTGTCTGAAGCTTTCTTT. Amino acid sequence: CASSFVRLSEAFF.

This clonotype was observed at least ten times. This chain joins TRBV7-2 and TRBJ1-5; 7 bases align to TRBD1. The length of the CDR3 is 15 residues. Germline loops: CDR1 SGHTA, CDR2 FQGNSA. Losses at the gene ends were 5 bases for V and 2 bases for J; bases not matched to a gene: 6. CDR3 sequence reads: CASSDRQGRNQPQHF. CDR3 coding DNA: TGTGCCAGCAGCGACAGACAGGGCCGCAATCAGCCCCAGCATTTT.

Ten or more counts support this clonotype. The germline gene is not matched at one end of the junction; a read error may be the cause. The chain employs TRBV7-7 and TRBJ2-5, with D hard to call. CDR1 is SSHAT and CDR2 is FNYEAQ in the germline V gene (reference sequence). The CDR3 is 14 residues long. The CDR3 region has the DNA TGTGCTAGCAGCTTAACCGTGTACCAAGAGACCCAGTACTTC. Its protein product is CASSLTVYQETQYF.

The chain employs TRBV6-2 or TRBV6-3 and TRBJ2-2; maybe TRBD1 (5 bases). CDR3 length: 16 amino acids. From germline, CDR1 is MNHEY and CDR2 SVGEGT. V was trimmed by 3 bases and J by 9 bases, leaving 20 bases between them. CDR3: CASSYVRVLGARELFF. CDR3 in DNA: TGTGCCAGCAGTTATGTCCGGGTACTTGGGGCCCGGGAGCTGTTTTTT.

The sample holds many counts of this clonotype. The rearrangement links TRBV28 to TRBJ1-2; perhaps TRBD1 as D (5 bases). The length of the CDR3 is 15 residues. The ends were cut back, 5 bases at V and 2 bases at J, with 15 bases in the middle. Germline CDR1 MDHEN, CDR2 SYDVKM. The CDR3 DNA follows: TGTGCCAGCAGTGGACGGGACGGGAAAAACTATGGCTACACCTTC. Its protein product is CASSGRDGKNYGYTF.

Details on this clonotype: A read error may be the cause here, since a much bigger clone is one base away. The rearrangement links TRBV12-3 or TRBV12-4 to TRBJ2-4; no firm D call. The CDR3 sequence is 13 residues long. Trimming cost V 5 bases and J 15 bases, with 20 bases left between them. CDR3 DNA sequence: TGTGCCAGCAGTGTCCGATCGGACGGCATACGGTACTTC. This codes for CASSVRSDGIRYF.

The sample holds many counts of this clonotype. V is TRBV20-1 and J is TRBJ1-2; 8 nucleotides agree with TRBD1. Trimming cost V 6 bases and J 8 bases; bases outside gene matches: 8. This CDR3 comprises 12 residues. Germline values: CDR1 DFQATT, CDR2 SNEGSKA (reference sequence). The CDR3 coding sequence is TGCAGTGCGGGGACAGGCAGAGACGGCTACACCTTC. This gives the protein CSAGTGRDGYTF.

This clonotype was found many times. The V and J genes are TRBV10-3 and TRBJ2-7; 10 bases map to TRBD1. This CDR3 region has 16 residues. Trimming at V came to 6 bases and at J to 0 bases, leaving 8 bases not matched to a gene. The germline V gene encodes CDR1 ENHRY and CDR2 SYGVKD. In nucleotides, the CDR3 is TGTGCCATCAGGGGGACAGGGGATAGCTACTCCTACGAGCAGTACTTC. Protein sequence: CAIRGTGDSYSYEQYF.

This clonotype was detected many times. The rearrangement joins TRBV5-1 to TRBJ2-7; 8 nucleotides agree with TRBD1. Trimming took 0 bases from V and 3 from J; bases not matched to a gene: 5. The CDR3 totals 15 residues. The V gene's germline CDR1 is SGHRS and CDR2 YFSETQ. The CDR3 nucleotides are TGCGCCAGCAGCTTGGAGGCAGGGGGCTACTACGAGCAGTACTTC. This translates into CASSLEAGGYYEQYF.

The CDR3 is CASSLKGQGAYGYTF. CDR3 bases: TGTGCCAGCAGTTTAAAAGGGCAGGGTGCCTATGGCTACACCTTC. This sequence joins TRBV27 and TRBJ1-2; the D gene is possibly TRBD1 (5 bases). Trimming left V 2 bases short and J 4 bases short, with 14 bases between. CDR3 length equals 15 residues. CDR1 is MNHEY, CDR2 SMNVEV, per germline (reference sequence).

At least ten counts were recorded for this clonotype. The chain has TRBV11-2 and TRBJ2-5; D possibly matches TRBD1 or TRBD2 (5 bases each). CDR1 is SGHAT, CDR2 FQNNGV, per germline. The CDR3 totals 14 residues. Deletions cut 5 bases from V and 5 bases from J, with 15 bases between. The CDR3 region is CASSPFRGEETQYF. CDR3 bases: TGTGCCAGCAGCCCTTTCCGGGGCGAGGAGACCCAGTACTTC.

This clonotype was seen ten or more times. V is TRBV20-1 and J is TRBJ2-5; 8 positions match TRBD1. V lost 4 bases to trimming and J lost 4 bases; unmatched junction nucleotides: 14. The CDR3 extends over 16 amino acids. The germline gives CDR1 DFQATT, CDR2 SNEGSKA (reference sequence). This chain's CDR3 is CSATSELSTGGETQYF. In nucleotides, the CDR3 is TGCAGTGCTACCTCTGAACTAAGTACAGGGGGAGAGACCCAGTACTTC.

This clonotype was seen ten or more times. The chain joins TRBV2 to TRBJ2-5; D might be TRBD1 (5 bases). The germline V and J ends were trimmed by 1 base and 5 bases, with 14 bases remaining between them. CDR1 is SNHLY, CDR2 FYNNEI, per germline. This CDR3 comprises 15 residues. For the CDR3, the DNA is TGTGCCAGCAGTGAAGAGGGGCTAGGATGGGAGACCCAGTACTTC. Its protein is CASSEEGLGWETQYF. The full variable domain, in which reference TRBV2 and TRBJ2-5 provide the parts outside the CDR3, is EPEVTQTPSHQVTQMGQEVILRCVPISNHLYFYWYRQILGQKVEFLVSFYNNEISEKSEIFDDQFSVERPDGSNFTLKIRSTKLEDSAMYFCASSEEGLGWETQYFGPGTRLLVL.

The chain links TRBV20-1 to TRBJ1-5, with D perhaps TRBD1 (6 bases). From germline, CDR1 is DFQATT and CDR2 SNEGSKA (reference sequence). Trimming left V 4 bases short and J 6 bases short, with 22 bases between. The length of the CDR3 is 16 residues. CDR3: CSATQGAGSGGQPQHF. As DNA, the CDR3 is TGCAGTGCTACACAGGGAGCTGGGTCGGGTGGTCAGCCCCAGCATTTT.

This clonotype showed up many times. This chain links TRBV10-3 with TRBJ1-3, with TRBD1 matching over 9 bases. V gave up 2 bases and J gave up 7 bases; unmatched junction bases: 0. The CDR3 extends over 13 amino acids. Germline CDR1 is ENHRY and CDR2 is SYGVKD. The chain's CDR3 is CAISEDRGNTIYF. The CDR3 nucleotides are TGTGCCATCAGTGAGGACAGGGGGAACACCATATATTTT.

This clonotype was seen a few times. The junction and the germline gene differ at one end; a read error may be behind it. The rearrangement joins TRBV19 to TRBJ2-7; D is perhaps TRBD2 (6 bases). CDR3 size: 13 residues. The germline CDR1 and CDR2 sequences are LNHDA and SQIVND (reference sequence). CDR3 bases: TGTGCCAGTAACATCGTCGGCGGGAACGAGCAGTGCTTC. Protein: CASNIVGGNEQCF.